This T cell receptor beta chain was found in a study of graft-versus-host responses after intestinal transplantation. For the study at large: All recipients were given anti-thymocyte globulin induction, and tacrolimus and steroids were then administered for roughly three years.

The germline V gene has CDR1 SSHAT and CDR2 FNYEAQ (reference sequence). The CDR3 is 15 residues long. The method was immunoSEQ multiplex PCR; TCRdb's version includes in-frame clones alone and lacks a portion of them. In the table there are 90,000 to 120,000 clones, roughly 87% of which are singletons. Study-level points and caveats: Patients who carried graft-donor T cell macrochimerism also had high graft-versus-host to host-versus-graft clonal ratios in their allografts. GvH clones detected in recipient marrow included some appearing first in ileum or blood. Early post-transplant HvG declines tracked with peak circulating GvH clone levels.

This clone was picked up one time. Its cognate antigen is unknown. One end of the junction does not line up with germline, which may come from a read error. Sequences were derived from unstimulated CD4+ T cells sorted from spleen or lymph node cells, sampled before transplant. This clonotype originated in a human donor who was the organ donor for an intestinal transplant. The chain is built from TRBV7-7 and TRBJ2-3, with 10 bases identical to TRBD2. CDR3 nucleotides: TGTGCTAGCAGCTCCGGGACTAGCGGCACAGATACGCAGTATTTT. Translation: CASSSGTSGTDTQYF.